Below are 17 T cell receptor beta chains sequenced from a single sample in a study of T cells after yellow fever vaccination. TCRdb passed the 5' RACE reads through MiXCR, listing each CDR3 protein once. This table holds more than 350,000 distinct CDR3 sequences, roughly 12% found once. This specimen was PBMCs, taken on the day of the first yellow fever vaccination. These TCRs come from a man younger than 35 who received the YFV17D yellow fever vaccine.

V usage is TRBV18 and J usage is TRBJ2-3, with a tentative D call TRBD1 (5 bases). The CDR3 is made up of 14 amino acids. V lost 5 bases and J 4 bases, leaving 13 bases between the germline ends. Germline-derived CDR1 and CDR2 are KGHSH and LQKENI. The CDR3 is CASSTPGIPDTQYF. CDR3 nucleotides: TGTGCCAGCTCAACCCCAGGGATCCCAGATACGCAGTATTTT.

This clonotype was picked up one time. The chain carries TRBV24-1 and TRBJ2-3, with D possibly matching TRBD1 (6 bases). Between the trimmed V and J ends, which lost 4 bases and 3 bases, there was a span of 13 bases. The CDR3 extends over 15 amino acids. Germline values: CDR1 KGHDR, CDR2 SFDVKD. CDR3 sequence: CATSETGRGTDTQYF. The CDR3 DNA is TGTGCCACCAGTGAGACAGGCCGAGGTACAGATACGCAGTATTTT.

This clonotype was found many times. This chain links TRBV5-1 with TRBJ2-1; the D is unclear. CDR1 and CDR2 (germline): SGHRS, YFSETQ. The V and J ends lost 2 bases and 0 bases respectively, with 9 bases between them. This CDR3 comprises 15 residues. CDR3 sequence reads: CASSFYPSSYNEQFF. DNA for the CDR3: TGCGCCAGCAGCTTTTACCCTAGCTCCTACAATGAGCAGTTCTTC.

V usage is TRBV5-1 and J usage is TRBJ2-3, with no clear D. The V end was cut by 3 bases, the J end by 6 bases, with 14 bases between. The CDR3 is 14 amino acids. Germline assignment: CDR1 SGHRS and CDR2 YFSETQ. CDR3 sequence reads: CASSWATAPDTQYF. The CDR3 nucleotides are TGCGCCAGCAGCTGGGCAACAGCGCCGGATACGCAGTATTTT.

This clonotype was observed a handful of times. The gene calls are TRBV6-2 or TRBV6-3 and TRBJ2-3; 9 bases line up with TRBD2. CDR1 MNHEY and CDR2 SVGEGT come from the germline V gene. This CDR3 has 19 residues. V lost 6 bases, J lost 2 bases, and 18 bases stayed unmatched. The CDR3 nucleotides read TGTGCCAGCAGAATTCACACCTTGTACAGCGGGGGGTTCACAGATACGCAGTATTTT. Its translation: CASRIHTLYSGGFTDTQYF.

The chain's CDR3 is CASSPRTGEASGANVLTF. The CDR3 nucleotides read TGCGCCAGCAGCCCACGGACAGGGGAAGCCTCTGGGGCCAACGTCCTGACTTTC. The rearrangement links TRBV4-1 to TRBJ2-6, with 9 bases that match TRBD1. The ends lost 4 bases at V and 0 bases at J; junction bases unmatched: 7. The CDR3 covers 18 residues. Germline V gene sequence: CDR1 MGHRA, CDR2 YSYEKL.

This clonotype was observed many times. The CDR3 DNA reads as TGTGCCAGCAGCCAAGATTCAGGGAACATTCAGTACTTC. Its protein product is CASSQDSGNIQYF. The rearrangement links TRBV3-1 to TRBJ2-4, with D possibly TRBD1 on 5 matching bases. Looked up from germline, CDR1 is LGHDT and CDR2 is YNNKEL (reference sequence). The CDR3 contains 13 residues. The ends were cut back, 0 bases at V and 7 bases at J, with 7 bases in the middle. The whole variable domain, remainder taken from reference TRBV3-1 and TRBJ2-4, is DTAVSQTPKYLVTQMGNDKSIKCEQNLGHDTMYWYKQDSKKFLKIMFSYNNKELIINETVPNRFSPKSPDKAHLNLHINSLELGDSAVYFCASSQDSGNIQYFGAGTRLSVL.

This clonotype was detected only a few times. The chain joins TRBV4-2 to TRBJ1-5; 8 bases fit TRBD1. Losses at the gene ends were 0 bases for V and 5 bases for J; bases not matched to a gene: 9. This CDR3 is built from 17 residues. Per germline, CDR1 LGHNA and CDR2 YNFKEQ. The CDR3 is CASSQDIRGRGHQPQHF. The CDR3 coding sequence is TGTGCCAGCAGCCAAGATATCAGGGGGCGAGGACATCAGCCCCAGCATTTT.

This clonotype came up a few times. The V call is TRBV5-1, the J call TRBJ2-7; either TRBD1 or TRBD2 may fit D (5 bases each). Trimming cost V 3 bases and J 0 bases, with 13 bases left between them. The length of the CDR3 is 15 residues. Germline V gene lookup returns CDR1 SGHRS and CDR2 YFSETQ. The CDR3 DNA reads TGCGCCAGCAGCTCGAGGGGCAGGAGCTCCTACGAGCAGTACTTC. It is translated as CASSSRGRSSYEQYF.

The chain is built from TRBV29-1 and TRBJ2-7; 9 bases line up with TRBD2. The V segment lost 6 bases and the J segment 7 bases; nucleotides outside the gene matches: 13. Germline V CDR1 and CDR2: SQVTM, ANQGSEA. CDR3 length: 14 amino acids. The CDR3 DNA sequence: TGCAGCGTCGTCGGGCTAGCGGGGCCGGGGGAGCAGTACTTC. Translating gives CSVVGLAGPGEQYF.

The chain joins TRBV29-1 to TRBJ2-7; perhaps TRBD1 as D (6 bases). The CDR3 runs 13 residues. Germline V gives CDR1 SQVTM, CDR2 ANQGSEA. Trimming cost V 4 bases and J 3 bases, with 13 bases left between them. CDR3 protein: CSVGGGQLYEQYF. CDR3 nucleotides: TGCAGCGTTGGGGGCGGACAGCTCTACGAGCAGTACTTC.

The chain is built from TRBV6-2 or TRBV6-3 and TRBJ2-5; D is unresolved. The CDR3 spans 11 residues. CDR1 and CDR2 (germline): MNHEY, SVGEGT. V shed 5 bases and J shed 5 bases, with 6 bases lying between them. The CDR3 DNA is TGTGCCAGCAGTCAATGGGAGACCCAGTACTTC. Translated: CASSQWETQYF.

About this clonotype: One end of the junction is discordant with germline, which a read error may explain. The chain carries TRBV20-1 and TRBJ1-5; the D gene is possibly TRBD1 (5 bases). Germline V gene sequence: CDR1 DFQATT, CDR2 SNEGSKA (reference sequence). This CDR3 region has 13 residues. The DNA of the CDR3 is TGCAGTGCTAGGCCGGGACTGTATCACCCCCAGCATTTT. This translates into CSARPGLYHPQHF.

The gene calls are TRBV20-1 and TRBJ2-7; TRBD1 agrees at 8 bases. Germline assignment: CDR1 DFQATT and CDR2 SNEGSKA (reference sequence). The ends lost 3 bases at V and 4 bases at J; junction bases unmatched: 11. There are 15 residues in the CDR3. CDR3 DNA: TGCAGTGCTAGGGCCGCGGACAGGGCGCGGTACGAGCAGTACTTC. Amino acid sequence: CSARAADRARYEQYF.

A few counts support this clonotype. The rearrangement uses TRBV29-1 and TRBJ1-1; D remains unclear. Germline V CDR1 and CDR2: SQVTM, ANQGSEA. Deletions cut 8 bases from V and 4 bases from J, with 2 bases between. The CDR3 is made up of 8 amino acids. The CDR3 DNA is TGCAGCACCACTGAAGCTTTCTTT. This gives the protein CSTTEAFF.

This clonotype was detected a few times. The V call is TRBV28, the J call TRBJ2-7; 7 nucleotides agree with TRBD1. The ends lost 5 bases at V and 6 bases at J; junction bases unmatched: 10. The CDR3 length is 14 residues. Germline assignment: CDR1 MDHEN and CDR2 SYDVKM. The CDR3 region is CASSGQGGMGEQYV. CDR3 bases: TGTGCCAGCAGTGGCCAAGGGGGCATGGGCGAGCAGTACGTC.

This clonotype showed up many times. The chain joins TRBV27 to TRBJ2-6, with 7 positions matching TRBD2. V gave up 8 bases and J gave up 0 bases; unmatched junction bases: 16. Germline CDR1 is MNHEY and CDR2 is SMNVEV (reference sequence). The CDR3 length is 19 residues. The CDR3 loop is CASVEWGGSLSSGANVLTF. The DNA for the CDR3 is TGTGCCAGCGTCGAGTGGGGAGGGAGCCTTAGCTCTGGGGCCAACGTCCTGACTTTC.